What follows are 32 T cell receptor beta chains derived from one specimen sequenced in a study of cytomegalovirus exposure and HLA in healthy donors. The PCR ran on 60 Vbeta and 13 Jbeta primers. Using immunoSEQ multiplex PCR, the repertoire was profiled, and TCRdb retains in-frame clones only, with some absent. The sample has fewer than 100,000 clones, under 85% seen once. The sequenced sample consisted of PBMCs. The receptors were sampled from a woman aged 40-49 years in good health and CMV-seropositive.

The chain couples TRBV7-6 to TRBJ2-3, with 7 bases fitting TRBD2. V shed 3 bases, J shed 0 bases, and the junction held 6 bases outside the gene matches. Germline V gives CDR1 SGHVS, CDR2 FNYEAQ. The CDR3 covers 16 residues. The CDR3 DNA reads as TGTGCCAGCAGCTTGCTAGCGGAGACTAGCACAGATACGCAGTATTTT. It codes for CASSLLAETSTDTQYF.

In this sample, this clone turned up once. The CDR3 coding sequence is TGCGCCAGCAGCTCACCGGGACACAACTATGGCTACACCTTC. Encoded protein: CASSSPGHNYGYTF. The chain links TRBV5-1 to TRBJ1-2, with a possible D match to TRBD1 (6 bases). CDR1 and CDR2 (germline): SGHRS, YFSETQ. The germline V and J ends were trimmed by 3 bases and 2 bases, with 11 bases remaining between them. The CDR3 spans 14 residues.

This sequence joins TRBV5-1 and TRBJ2-7; D may be TRBD2 (6 bases). Between the trimmed V and J ends, which lost 4 bases and 0 bases, there was a span of 11 bases. The CDR3 has 14 residues. Germline-derived CDR1 and CDR2 are SGHRS and YFSETQ. The CDR3 region has the DNA TGCGCCAGCAGCCCCGGGACTGACTCCTACGAGCAGTACTTC. Protein sequence: CASSPGTDSYEQYF.

The genes are TRBV2 and TRBJ2-1, with a possible D match to TRBD2 (6 bases). Germline V gives CDR1 SNHLY, CDR2 FYNNEI. Trimming removed 5 bases from V and 5 bases from J, with 10 bases in between. The CDR3 loop spans 13 amino acids. The CDR3: CASSWDSDNEQFF. The CDR3 DNA follows: TGTGCCAGCAGTTGGGACTCGGACAATGAGCAGTTCTTC.

This chain joins TRBV7-9 and TRBJ1-1; maybe TRBD1 (5 bases). The V gene lost 3 bases and the J gene lost 5 bases, with 7 bases spanning the gap. The CDR3 is 12 amino acids. The germline V gene has CDR1 SEHNR and CDR2 FQNEAQ (reference sequence). CDR3 sequence reads: CASSFRVTEAFF. The CDR3 DNA follows: TGTGCCAGCAGCTTCAGGGTGACTGAAGCTTTCTTT.

The V and J genes are TRBV14 and TRBJ1-2, with D hard to call. Germline V gene sequence: CDR1 SGHDN, CDR2 FVKESK. This CDR3 region has 14 residues. V was trimmed by 1 base and J by 4 bases, leaving 10 bases between them. This chain's CDR3 is CASSQVPSSYGYTF. The CDR3 DNA follows: TGTGCCAGCAGCCAAGTTCCATCGAGCTATGGCTACACCTTC.

The CDR3: CASSPSEGGSGYTF. The CDR3 region has the DNA TGCGCCAGCAGCCCTTCGGAGGGAGGAAGTGGCTACACCTTC. The J gene is TRBJ1-2, the V gene TRBV5-1; D gene uncertain. This CDR3 has 14 residues. Germline-derived CDR1 and CDR2 are SGHRS and YFSETQ. V was trimmed by 4 bases and J by 7 bases, leaving 17 bases between them.

The rearrangement uses TRBV10-3 and TRBJ2-5, with TRBD2 identical over 9 bases. The J segment lost 0 bases and the V segment lost 4 bases, leaving 6 bases of the junction unmatched. Germline V gives CDR1 ENHRY, CDR2 SYGVKD. CDR3 length equals 16 residues. CDR3 coding DNA: TGTGCCATCAGTGGTAGAAGCGGGGGGAACCAAGAGACCCAGTACTTC. Its translation: CAISGRSGGNQETQYF.

This chain joins TRBV7-9 and TRBJ2-1; maybe TRBD1 (5 bases). This CDR3 region has 15 residues. The germline V gene encodes CDR1 SEHNR and CDR2 FQNEAQ (reference sequence). The V and J ends lost 3 bases and 3 bases respectively, with 12 bases between them. In nucleotides, the CDR3 is TGTGCCAGCAGCTTCGCTCAGGGTGGCTACAATGAGCAGTTCTTC. Amino acids: CASSFAQGGYNEQFF. The full variable domain, completed using reference TRBV7-9 and TRBJ2-1, is DTGVSQNPRHKITKRGQNVTFRCDPISEHNRLYWYRQTLGQGPEFLTYFQNEAQLEKSRLLSDRFSAERPKGSFSTLEIQRTEQGDSAMYLCASSFAQGGYNEQFFGPGTRLTVL.

The rearrangement joins TRBV7-6 to TRBJ2-2; possible D gene TRBD1, 5 bases. This CDR3 is built from 16 residues. V was cut by 1 base and J by 3 bases, with 12 bases left in between. Germline CDR1 SGHVS, CDR2 FNYEAQ. CDR3 protein: CASSLVRVGDTGELFF. CDR3 sequence (DNA): TGTGCCAGCAGCTTAGTCAGGGTAGGAGACACCGGGGAGCTGTTTTTT.

This clone was seen only once. The V gene is TRBV29-1, the J gene TRBJ1-2; D not resolved. Deletions cut 2 bases from V and 2 bases from J, with 3 bases between. Germline V gives CDR1 SQVTM, CDR2 ANQGSEA. The CDR3 length is 11 residues. CDR3 loop: CSVEQNYGYTF. The CDR3 region has the DNA TGCAGCGTTGAACAGAACTATGGCTACACCTTC.

This chain uses TRBV5-4 with TRBJ2-1, with D uncertain. The CDR3 is 13 amino acids. V lost 4 bases and J 6 bases, leaving 11 bases between the germline ends. Germline V lookup: CDR1 SGHNT, CDR2 YYREEE (reference sequence). CDR3 sequence: CASSMMPINEQFF. In DNA, the CDR3 is TGTGCCAGCAGCATGATGCCTATCAATGAGCAGTTCTTC.

This chain uses TRBV10-3 with TRBJ1-2; TRBD1 is a possible D gene (5 bases). CDR1 is ENHRY and CDR2 is SYGVKD in the germline V gene. V gave up 3 bases and J gave up 4 bases, with 15 bases separating them. This CDR3 region has 15 residues. This CDR3 is CAISEKRWTTYGYTF. The CDR3 DNA sequence: TGTGCCATCAGTGAAAAAAGATGGACAACCTATGGCTACACCTTC.

The J gene is TRBJ2-1, the V gene TRBV14, with D possibly being TRBD2 (6 bases). This CDR3 is built from 15 residues. Trimming stripped 4 bases from V and 9 bases from J, with 19 bases between. Germline CDR1 and CDR2: SGHDN and FVKESK. CDR3 DNA: TGTGCCAGCAGCCCCGTCGCAGCGGGTAGGGGTGAGCAGTTCTTC. Encoded protein: CASSPVAAGRGEQFF. Full variable domain (missing parts from reference TRBV14 and TRBJ2-1): EAGVTQFPSHSVIEKGQTVTLRCDPISGHDNLYWYRRVMGKEIKFLLHFVKESKQDESGMPNNRFLAERTGGTYSTLKVQPAELEDSGVYFCASSPVAAGRGEQFFGPGTRLTVL.

The gene calls are TRBV7-9 and TRBJ2-5; 9 nucleotides match TRBD2. This CDR3 is 15 amino acids long. CDR1 SEHNR and CDR2 FQNEAQ come from the germline V gene (reference sequence). Trimming cost V 9 bases and J 9 bases; bases outside gene matches: 17. DNA for the CDR3: TGTGCCAGTATCCCTATAGCGGGAGAGCCTGGGGCCCAGTACTTC. Protein sequence: CASIPIAGEPGAQYF.

This chain joins TRBV6-1 and TRBJ2-3, with D maybe TRBD1 (6 bases). Deletions cut 6 bases from V and 5 bases from J, with 15 bases between. CDR3 length equals 14 residues. CDR1 and CDR2 (germline): MNHNS, SASEGT. The CDR3 region has the DNA TGTGCCAGCAGCGCTGACAGGTTCGGAGATACGCAGTATTTT. It codes for CASSADRFGDTQYF.

The rearrangement links TRBV27 to TRBJ2-1; 9 bases line up with TRBD2. This CDR3 comprises 16 residues. Germline trimming cut 4 bases from V and 6 bases from J; bases unmatched to any gene: 10. The germline gives CDR1 MNHEY, CDR2 SMNVEV (reference sequence). The CDR3 region is CASSSALAGGVNEQFF. CDR3 nucleotide sequence: TGTGCCAGCAGTTCGGCACTAGCGGGTGGGGTCAATGAGCAGTTCTTC.

The chain carries TRBV10-3 and TRBJ1-5; 9 nucleotides align to TRBD1. The CDR3 is 16 residues long. Germline V gene data show CDR1 as ENHRY and CDR2 as SYGVKD. J gave up 6 bases and V 3 bases, and 9 bases lay outside the gene matches. In DNA form, the CDR3 reads TGTGCCATCAGTGATCCCAGGACAGGGGTAGTTCAGCCCCAGCATTTT. It codes for CAISDPRTGVVQPQHF.

The rearrangement uses TRBV4-2 and TRBJ1-2; 11 positions agree with TRBD1. The CDR3 extends over 17 amino acids. Germline CDR1 LGHNA, CDR2 YNFKEQ. J lost 8 bases, V lost 1 base, and 12 bases had no gene match. This CDR3 reads CASSQVSPGTGGTGYTF. The CDR3 bases are TGTGCCAGCAGCCAAGTTAGTCCCGGGACAGGGGGGACGGGCTACACCTTC.

The genes are TRBV28 and TRBJ1-1, with D possibly matching TRBD1 (6 bases). CDR3 size: 16 residues. Germline CDR1 reads MDHEN; CDR2 reads SYDVKM. The V end lost 4 bases, the J end lost 6 bases, and 21 bases lay between the germline ends. CDR3 sequence: CASSSLRGGQYAEAFF. The DNA of the CDR3 is TGTGCCAGCAGTTCGCTAAGGGGCGGACAGTATGCTGAAGCTTTCTTT.

This clone was recorded a few times. The genes are TRBV6-1 and TRBJ2-7; the match to TRBD2 covers 8 bases. The V gene's germline CDR1 is MNHNS and CDR2 SASEGT. The V gene end was trimmed by 7 bases and the J gene end by 5 bases; junction bases not matched to a gene: 7. The CDR3 contains 13 residues. DNA of the CDR3: TGTGCCAGCATAAAGCGGGAGTCCGACGAGCAGTACTTC. Its protein product is CASIKRESDEQYF.

The V and J genes are TRBV5-1 and TRBJ2-7, with 7 bases that match TRBD1. The CDR3 sequence is 14 residues long. V shed 4 bases, J shed 2 bases, and the junction held 6 bases outside the gene matches. Germline lookup yields CDR1 SGHRS and CDR2 YFSETQ. The CDR3 sequence: CASSRGTETYEQYF. The CDR3 coding sequence is TGCGCCAGCAGCAGGGGGACAGAAACCTACGAGCAGTACTTC. Based on the CDR3 plus reference TRBV5-1 and TRBJ2-7, the full variable domain is KAGVTQTPRYLIKTRGQQVTLSCSPISGHRSVSWYQQTPGQGLQFLFEYFSETQRNKGNFPGRFSGRQFSNSRSEMNVSTLELGDSALYLCASSRGTETYEQYFGPGTRLTVT.

The V and J genes are TRBV11-3 and TRBJ2-1, with 7 nucleotides matching TRBD2. The CDR3 runs to 17 residues. Germline-derived CDR1 and CDR2 are SGHNT and YENEEA. After removal of 5 bases from V and 1 base from J, the junction contained 11 bases not matched to a gene. The chain's CDR3 is CASSVWEGGGSYNEQFF. The DNA for the CDR3 is TGTGCCAGCAGCGTATGGGAGGGAGGCGGATCCTACAATGAGCAGTTCTTC.

The chain employs TRBV18 and TRBJ1-4, with no clear D. The ends were cut back, 6 bases at V and 4 bases at J, with 15 bases in the middle. The length of the CDR3 is 15 residues. Germline V gene lookup returns CDR1 KGHSH and CDR2 LQKENI. CDR3 nucleotide sequence: TGTGCCAGCTCCCCCCAACCCACGGGTAATGAAAAACTGTTTTTT. Amino acids: CASSPQPTGNEKLFF.

Comment on this clone: A junction end diverges from the germline sequence, so it may reflect a read error. The chain joins TRBV7-7 to TRBJ2-3, with D possibly TRBD2 on 5 matching bases. Germline CDR1 is SSHAT and CDR2 is FNYEAQ (reference sequence). The CDR3 has 16 residues. DNA of the CDR3: TGTGCTAGCATCCCATGGAGGTTTTTTCGGACAGATACGCAGTATTTT. This sequence encodes CASIPWRFFRTDTQYF.

The sample holds one count of this clone. The J gene is TRBJ1-5, the V gene TRBV2, with D unclear. Trimming stripped 3 bases from V and 0 bases from J, with 9 bases between. Germline V gene sequence: CDR1 SNHLY, CDR2 FYNNEI. The CDR3 is 15 amino acids. CDR3 sequence reads: CASSDRSYSNQPQHF. DNA for the CDR3: TGTGCCAGCAGTGACAGGTCATATAGCAATCAGCCCCAGCATTTT.

About this clone: A junction end diverges from the germline sequence, so it may reflect a read error. Other DNA sequences in this specimen translate into the identical CDR3. The rearrangement joins TRBV5-1 to TRBJ2-7, with a weak D call TRBD2 (5 bases). Germline V gives CDR1 SGHRS, CDR2 YFSETQ. The length of the CDR3 is 12 residues. For the CDR3, the DNA is TGCGCCAGCAGCTTGTCGGGATACGAGCAATACTTC. It is translated as CASSLSGYEQYF. The full variable domain, in which reference TRBV5-1 and TRBJ2-7 provide the parts outside the CDR3, is KAGVTQTPRYLIKTRGQQVTLSCSPISGHRSVSWYQQTPGQGLQFLFEYFSETQRNKGNFPGRFSGRQFSNSRSEMNVSTLELGDSALYLCASSLSGYEQYFGPGTRLTVT.

This clone was counted only a few times. The chain couples TRBV30 to TRBJ2-2; TRBD1 is a possible D gene (5 bases). V lost 3 bases, J lost 8 bases, and 10 bases lay in between. Germline V CDR1 and CDR2: GTSNPN, SVGIG (reference sequence). CDR3 length equals 12 residues. As DNA, the CDR3 is TGTGCCTGGAGGGGGCCCGGGGGGGAGCTGTTTTTT. The encoded protein is CAWRGPGGELFF.

The V call is TRBV12-5, the J call TRBJ2-5, with 8 bases identical to TRBD1. Germline V gene lookup returns CDR1 LGHNT and CDR2 FRNRAP. The V gene end was trimmed by 6 bases and the J gene end by 5 bases; junction bases not matched to a gene: 11. The CDR3 contains 15 residues. The CDR3 here is CASGKGQGGGETQYF. The DNA of the CDR3 is TGTGCTAGTGGCAAAGGACAGGGAGGAGGGGAGACCCAGTACTTC.

This clone occurred a few times. The rearrangement uses TRBV19 and TRBJ2-7, with 7 bases identical to TRBD2. The germline V gene has CDR1 LNHDA and CDR2 SQIVND (reference sequence). J lost 4 bases, V lost 10 bases, and 10 bases had no gene match. The CDR3 has 13 amino acids. CDR3 protein: CATSGETPYEQYF. The CDR3 region has the DNA TGTGCCACCAGCGGGGAGACTCCTTACGAGCAGTACTTC.

This clone was recorded once. The chain carries TRBV30 and TRBJ1-1; D call uncertain. CDR1 and CDR2 from the germline V gene are GTSNPN and SVGIG (reference sequence). This CDR3 is 14 amino acids long. V was pared by 8 bases and J by 4 bases, with 20 bases between. CDR3 loop: CARNTGGGGTEAFF. Here the CDR3 DNA reads TGTGCCCGAAATACGGGAGGTGGCGGCACTGAAGCTTTCTTT.

The chain is built from TRBV6-1 and TRBJ2-1; 11 bases are a match to TRBD2. Germline V CDR1 and CDR2: MNHNS, SASEGT. This CDR3 region has 16 residues. Losses at the gene ends were 4 bases for V and 8 bases for J; bases not matched to a gene: 10. The CDR3 DNA reads as TGTGCCAGCAGTGCTCCAACTAGCGGGAGAGGTCATGAGCAGTTCTTC. Translation gives CASSAPTSGRGHEQFF.